This T cell receptor (beta chain) was documented in a study of T cells after posttransplantation cyclophosphamide. Whole-study findings and limits: TRB overlap between skin or GI tissue T cells and blood was limited. Donor-recipient repertoire similarity was low at 1-2 months, rising over year one. Recipient CMV seropositivity and CMV reactivation strongly tracked TRB clonality.

Generated by immunoSEQ multiplex PCR, the TCRdb table keeps only in-frame clones and is missing some. Listed for the sample are around 24,000 clones, none seen a single time. The CDR3 has 14 residues. Germline CDR1 is MNHEY and CDR2 is SMNVEV (reference sequence). The V gene lost 3 bases and the J gene lost 3 bases, with 9 bases spanning the gap. As concerns this clone: Its antigen is still unknown.

Cyclophosphamide on days +3 and +4 followed busulfan-fludarabine conditioning and a marrow graft. The chain has TRBV27 and TRBJ1-5; tentative D call: TRBD1 (6 bases). The TCR was taken from a young adult male patient who received an allogeneic stem cell transplant from a related donor, was CMV-positive, and had no GVHD. These T cells may partly come from the graft donor. This specimen was PBMCs, taken after allogeneic stem cell transplant with posttransplant cyclophosphamide. Written as DNA, the CDR3 is TGTGCCAGCAGTTTCACAGGGCTCAATCAGCCCCAGCATTTT. Encoded protein: CASSFTGLNQPQHF.